The rows below give T cell receptor beta chains drawn from one sample of a study of shared clonotypes between healthy human individuals. Profiling relied on immunoSEQ multiplex PCR, and the TCRdb table lists in-frame clones only, not all of them. The data show about 2 million clones, about 95% seen once. The sample consisted of naive CD8+ T cells sorted from blood. These receptors all stem from a man younger than 35 in good health. Each CDR3 is given with its conserved first and last residue. A D gene is named only where the DNA matches it firmly. A row's size may be missing; if present it is once, few, many or a size class.

j_call	clone_size	d_call	v_call	cdr3_nt	cdr3_aa
TRBJ1-6	NA	TRBD1	TRBV27	TGTGCCAGCAGCTCAACAGGGGAAGAAGGTTCACCCCTCCACTTT	CASSSTGEEGSPLHF
TRBJ2-7	NA	NA	TRBV6-1	TGTGCCAGCAGTGAAGCGTTACAGTTCCCAGCAAGGTACTTC	CASSEALQFPARYF
TRBJ2-1	once	TRBD2	TRBV2	TGTGCCAGCGAGGCCCCGGGGGAGGGGAGTGAGCAGTTCTTC	CASEAPGEGSEQFF
TRBJ2-7	NA	TRBD2	TRBV7-6	TGTGCCAGCAGCTTTCAAGCGGTAGCGGGAGTGGAGGAGCAGTACTTC	CASSFQAVAGVEEQYF
TRBJ1-4	NA	NA	TRBV29-1	TGCAGCGTTGCTCTAGTTACTAATGAAAAACTGTTTTTT	CSVALVTNEKLFF
TRBJ2-1	NA	NA	TRBV5-4	TGTGCCAGCAGCCCTGGGGGGAATGAGCAGTTCTTC	CASSPGGNEQFF
TRBJ2-5	NA	TRBD2	TRBV6-5	TGTGCCAGCAGTTACTCTAGCGGGGTTGGAGAGACCCAGTACTTC	CASSYSSGVGETQYF
TRBJ2-1	NA	TRBD2	TRBV27	TGTGCCAGCAAGTCTAGCGGGATTGTGAATGAGCAGTTCTTC	CASKSSGIVNEQFF
TRBJ2-2	once	NA	TRBV7-9	TGTGCCAGCAGCTTAGACCGGAACACCGGGGAGCTGTTTTTT	CASSLDRNTGELFF
TRBJ2-5	NA	TRBD1	TRBV7-9	TGTGCCAGCAGCTTATCCAGAGACAGGGCGGAAGAGACCCAGTACTTC	CASSLSRDRAEETQYF
TRBJ2-7	NA	NA	TRBV4-1	TGCGCCAGCAGTCCGACAGGTCTCCCGTACGAGCAGTACTTC	CASSPTGLPYEQYF
TRBJ2-1	NA	NA	TRBV4-3	TGCGCCAGCAGCCAAAGCTGGGCAGACTCCTACAATGAGCAGTTCTTC	CASSQSWADSYNEQFF
TRBJ1-2	NA	NA	TRBV29-1	TGCAGCGTAATTCCCCCGGGCGCTAACTATGGCTACACCTTC	CSVIPPGANYGYTF
TRBJ1-6	NA	NA	TRBV7-9	TGTGCCAGCACAGATGTGGCAGGCCCCTCCTATAATTCACCCCTCCACTTT	CASTDVAGPSYNSPLHF
TRBJ1-2	NA	TRBD1	TRBV19	TGTGCCAGTAGTACCTGGACAGGTAAAGTACGGGACTATGGCTACACCTTC	CASSTWTGKVRDYGYTF
TRBJ2-1	NA	TRBD2	TRBV5-4	TGTGCCAGCAGCTTGAGGGGAGGGGAGCAGTTCTTC	CASSLRGGEQFF
TRBJ1-1	NA	NA	TRBV28	TGTGCCAGCAGTTTACCGTACATGAACACTGAAGCTTTCTTT	CASSLPYMNTEAFF
TRBJ2-5	few	TRBD1	TRBV6-5	TGTGCCAGCTTATCCGGGACAGGGGAGACCCAGTACTTC	CASLSGTGETQYF
TRBJ2-2	NA	NA	TRBV29-1	TGCAGCGTTGAAGATCCTGTGTGGGCCGGGGAGCTGTTTTTT	CSVEDPVWAGELFF
TRBJ2-7	NA	NA	TRBV9	TGTGCCAGCAGCGTAGACCTAGGACCTGCCTACGAGCAGTACTTC	CASSVDLGPAYEQYF
TRBJ1-1	NA	NA	TRBV6-5	TGTGCCAGCAGTTACTCGAAGTCCAGGCTGGAGACTGAAGCTTTCTTT	CASSYSKSRLETEAFF
TRBJ1-4	NA	NA	TRBV5-1	TGCGCCAGCAGCTTGAGACGGGACAAAGCAGCAACTAATGAAAAACTGTTTTTT	CASSLRRDKAATNEKLFF
TRBJ2-3	NA	NA	TRBV9	TGTGCCAGCGGCGGATTGGCAGGTAGCACAGATACGCAGTATTTT	CASGGLAGSTDTQYF
TRBJ2-4	NA	TRBD2	TRBV19	TGTGCCAGTAGTATTCAGGGACTAGCGGGAGGATTCGACAAAAACATTCAGTACTTC	CASSIQGLAGGFDKNIQYF